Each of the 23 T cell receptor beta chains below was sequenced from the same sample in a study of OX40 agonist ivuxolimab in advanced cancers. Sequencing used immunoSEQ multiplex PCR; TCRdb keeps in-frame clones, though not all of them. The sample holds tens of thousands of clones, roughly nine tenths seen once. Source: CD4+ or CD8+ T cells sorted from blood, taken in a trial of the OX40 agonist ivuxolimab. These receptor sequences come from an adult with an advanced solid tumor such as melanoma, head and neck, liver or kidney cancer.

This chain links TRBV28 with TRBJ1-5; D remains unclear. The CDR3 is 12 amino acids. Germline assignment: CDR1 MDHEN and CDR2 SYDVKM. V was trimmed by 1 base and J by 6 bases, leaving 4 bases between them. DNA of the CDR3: TGTGCCAGCAGTTTATTAGGTCAGCCCCAGCATTTT. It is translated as CASSLLGQPQHF.

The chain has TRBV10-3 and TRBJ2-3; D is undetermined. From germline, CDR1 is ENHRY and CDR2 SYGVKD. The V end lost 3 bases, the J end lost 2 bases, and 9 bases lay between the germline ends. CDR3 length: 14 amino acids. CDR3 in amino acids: CAISEARTTDTQYF. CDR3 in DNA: TGTGCCATCAGTGAAGCACGCACCACAGATACGCAGTATTTT.

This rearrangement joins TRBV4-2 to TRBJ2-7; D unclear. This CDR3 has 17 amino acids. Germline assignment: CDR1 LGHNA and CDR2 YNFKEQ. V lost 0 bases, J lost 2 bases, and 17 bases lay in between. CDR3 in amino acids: CASSQESPQAYPYEQYF. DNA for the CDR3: TGTGCCAGCAGCCAAGAGTCCCCCCAGGCCTATCCCTACGAGCAGTACTTC.

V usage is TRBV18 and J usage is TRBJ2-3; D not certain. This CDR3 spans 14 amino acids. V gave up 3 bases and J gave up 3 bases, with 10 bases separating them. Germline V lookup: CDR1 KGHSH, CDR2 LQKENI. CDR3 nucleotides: TGTGCCAGCTCACCGGGGTATGGTACAGATACGCAGTATTTT. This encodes CASSPGYGTDTQYF.

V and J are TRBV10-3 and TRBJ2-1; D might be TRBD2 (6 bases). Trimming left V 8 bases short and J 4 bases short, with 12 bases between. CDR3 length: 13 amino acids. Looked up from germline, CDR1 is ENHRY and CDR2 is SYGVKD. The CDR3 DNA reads TGTGCCATCGGAGAACTAGCTTACAATGAGCAGTTCTTC. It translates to CAIGELAYNEQFF.

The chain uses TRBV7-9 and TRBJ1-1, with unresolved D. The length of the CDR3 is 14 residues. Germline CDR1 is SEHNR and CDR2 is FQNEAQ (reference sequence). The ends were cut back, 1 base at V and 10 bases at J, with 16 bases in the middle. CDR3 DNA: TGTGCCAGCAGCTTAGGGGGAGGCGGATGGGTAGCTTTCTTT. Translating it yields CASSLGGGGWVAFF.

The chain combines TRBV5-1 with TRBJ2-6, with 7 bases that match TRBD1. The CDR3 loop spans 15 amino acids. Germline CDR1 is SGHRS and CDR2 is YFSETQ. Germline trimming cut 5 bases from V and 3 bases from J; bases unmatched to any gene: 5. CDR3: CASRVGGGGANVLTF. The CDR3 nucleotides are TGCGCCAGCAGGGTAGGGGGCGGTGGGGCCAACGTCCTGACTTTC.

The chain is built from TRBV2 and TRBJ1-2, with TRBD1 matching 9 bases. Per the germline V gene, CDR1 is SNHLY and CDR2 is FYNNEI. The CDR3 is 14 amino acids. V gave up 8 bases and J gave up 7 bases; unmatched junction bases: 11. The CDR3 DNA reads TGTGCCAGCCTCGGACAGGGGCCGATTAGTGGCTACACCTTC. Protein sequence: CASLGQGPISGYTF.

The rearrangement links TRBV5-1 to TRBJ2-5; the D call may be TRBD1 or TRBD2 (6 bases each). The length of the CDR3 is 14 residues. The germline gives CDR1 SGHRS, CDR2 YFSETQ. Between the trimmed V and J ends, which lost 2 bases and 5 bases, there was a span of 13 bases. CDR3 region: CASSLMGGGETQYF. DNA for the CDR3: TGCGCCAGCAGCTTAATGGGGGGCGGGGAGACCCAGTACTTC.

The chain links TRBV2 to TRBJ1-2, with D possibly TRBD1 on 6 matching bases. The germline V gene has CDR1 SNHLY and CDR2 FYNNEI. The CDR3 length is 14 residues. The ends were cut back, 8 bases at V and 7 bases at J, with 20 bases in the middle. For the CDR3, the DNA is TGTGCCAGCCGGACCCAAGGGGGGGTCCCTGGCTACACCTTC. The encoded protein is CASRTQGGVPGYTF.

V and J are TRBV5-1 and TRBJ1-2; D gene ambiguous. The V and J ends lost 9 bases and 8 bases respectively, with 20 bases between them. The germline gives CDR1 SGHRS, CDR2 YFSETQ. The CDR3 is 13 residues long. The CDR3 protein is CATAAVPEGGYTF. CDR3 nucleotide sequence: TGCGCCACCGCGGCGGTTCCCGAAGGGGGCTACACCTTC.

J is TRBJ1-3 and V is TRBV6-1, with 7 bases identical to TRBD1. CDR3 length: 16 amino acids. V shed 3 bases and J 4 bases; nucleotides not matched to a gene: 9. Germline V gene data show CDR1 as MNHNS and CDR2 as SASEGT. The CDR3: CASSEDAGGGGNTIYF. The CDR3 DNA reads TGTGCCAGCAGTGAGGACGCAGGGGGGGGAGGAAACACCATATATTTT.

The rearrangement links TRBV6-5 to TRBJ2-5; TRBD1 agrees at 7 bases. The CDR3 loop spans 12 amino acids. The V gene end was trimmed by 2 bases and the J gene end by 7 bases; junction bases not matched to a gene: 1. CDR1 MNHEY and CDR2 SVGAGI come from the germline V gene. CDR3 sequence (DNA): TGTGCCAGCAGTTACCGGACAGGGACCCAGTACTTC. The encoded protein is CASSYRTGTQYF.

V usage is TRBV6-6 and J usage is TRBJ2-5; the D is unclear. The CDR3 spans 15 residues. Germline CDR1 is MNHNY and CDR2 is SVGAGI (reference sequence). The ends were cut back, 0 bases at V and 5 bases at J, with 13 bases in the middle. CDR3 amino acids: CASSYSVGLRETQYF. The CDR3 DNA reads TGTGCCAGCAGTTACTCTGTGGGCCTGAGGGAGACCCAGTACTTC.

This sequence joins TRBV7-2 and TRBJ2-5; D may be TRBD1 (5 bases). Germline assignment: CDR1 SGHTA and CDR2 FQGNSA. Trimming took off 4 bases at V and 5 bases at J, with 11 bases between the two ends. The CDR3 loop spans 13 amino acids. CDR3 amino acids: CASSSSWGETQYF. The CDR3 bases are TGTGCCAGCAGCTCCAGCTGGGGCGAGACCCAGTACTTC.

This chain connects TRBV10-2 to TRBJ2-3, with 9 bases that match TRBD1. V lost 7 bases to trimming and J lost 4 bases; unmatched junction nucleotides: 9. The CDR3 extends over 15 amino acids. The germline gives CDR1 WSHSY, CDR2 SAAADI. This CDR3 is CASTKQGAGADTQYF. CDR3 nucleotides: TGCGCCAGCACCAAACAGGGGGCTGGCGCAGATACGCAGTATTTT.

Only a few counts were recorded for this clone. The DNA of the CDR3 is TGCGCCAGCAGTTTGACAGAGCACTATGGCTACACCTTC. As protein: CASSLTEHYGYTF. V is TRBV5-1 and J is TRBJ1-2; D perhaps matches TRBD1 (5 bases). Between the trimmed V and J ends, which lost 5 bases and 3 bases, there was a span of 11 bases. CDR1 and CDR2 (germline): SGHRS, YFSETQ. The CDR3 runs 13 residues.

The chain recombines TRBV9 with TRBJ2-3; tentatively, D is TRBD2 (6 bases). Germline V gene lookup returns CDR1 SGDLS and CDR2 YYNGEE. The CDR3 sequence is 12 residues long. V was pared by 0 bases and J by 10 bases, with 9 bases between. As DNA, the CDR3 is TGTGCCAGCAGCGTAGTGGGGGGTCCGCAGTATTTT. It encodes CASSVVGGPQYF.

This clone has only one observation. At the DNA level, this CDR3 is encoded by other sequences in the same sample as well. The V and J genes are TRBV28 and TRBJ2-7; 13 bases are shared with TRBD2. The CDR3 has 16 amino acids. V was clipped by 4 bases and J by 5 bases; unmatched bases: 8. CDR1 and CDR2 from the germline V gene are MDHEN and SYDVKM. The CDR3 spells CASSSITSGRAHEQYF. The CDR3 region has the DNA TGTGCCAGCAGTTCAATCACTAGCGGGAGGGCTCACGAGCAGTACTTC.

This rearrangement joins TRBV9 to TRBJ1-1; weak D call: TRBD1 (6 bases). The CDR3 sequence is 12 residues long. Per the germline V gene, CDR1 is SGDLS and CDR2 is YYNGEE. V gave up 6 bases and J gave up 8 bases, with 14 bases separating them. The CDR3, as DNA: TGTGCCAGCAACAGGGAAGGGATGGAAGCTTTCTTT. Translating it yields CASNREGMEAFF.

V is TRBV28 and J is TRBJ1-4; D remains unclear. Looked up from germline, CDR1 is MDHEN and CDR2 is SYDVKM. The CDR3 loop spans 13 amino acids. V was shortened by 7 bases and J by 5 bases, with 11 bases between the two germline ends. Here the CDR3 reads CASNGGGNEKLFF. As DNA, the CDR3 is TGTGCCAGCAATGGAGGAGGCAATGAAAAACTGTTTTTT.

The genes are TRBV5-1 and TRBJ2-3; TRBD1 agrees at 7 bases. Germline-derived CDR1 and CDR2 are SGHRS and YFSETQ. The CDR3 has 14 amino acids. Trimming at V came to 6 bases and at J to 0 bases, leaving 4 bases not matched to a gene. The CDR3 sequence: CASNAGGSTDTQYF. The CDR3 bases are TGCGCCAGCAATGCAGGGGGAAGCACAGATACGCAGTATTTT.

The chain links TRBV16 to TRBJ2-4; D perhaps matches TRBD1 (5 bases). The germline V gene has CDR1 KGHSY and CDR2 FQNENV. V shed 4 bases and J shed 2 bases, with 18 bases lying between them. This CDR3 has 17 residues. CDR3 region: CASSRRGTVLTKNIQYF. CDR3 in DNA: TGTGCCAGCAGCCGTAGGGGCACGGTCCTAACCAAAAACATTCAGTACTTC.